This section outlines one T cell receptor beta chain sequence together with its context. The antigen is undetermined. The record originates from a study of shared clonotypes between healthy human individuals. Amplification in unsorted PBMC replicate PCRs started from around 310 ng DNA, which equals some 30,000 T cell genomes. Scientists sequenced DNA from unsorted PBMC on ten immunoSEQ deep assay plates. Method: immunoSEQ multiplex PCR; TCRdb's copy keeps in-frame clones and lacks some. There are 450,000 to 500,000 clones in the sample; 81% occur only once, and more than 9.5% lies in the top ten. Findings of the study overall: Sampling included only blood; tissue repertoires likely differ. An expected dependence of interdonor clonotype sharing on sequencing depth was noted.

Germline lookup yields CDR1 SGHVS and CDR2 FNYEAQ. CDR3 length equals 16 residues. Trimming took 3 bases from V and 1 from J, leaving 15 bases between them. The specimen sequenced was PBMCs. The V gene is TRBV7-6, the J gene TRBJ1-1; no firm D call. This receptor was taken from a woman aged 40 to 50 in good health. Some clones in this sample may be carry-over from other donors' samples. The CDR3 protein is CASSLIRLNWNTEAFF. CDR3 DNA sequence: TGTGCCAGCAGCTTGATTCGACTCAACTGGAACACTGAAGCTTTCTTT.